Ten or more counts support the clone carrying this TCR beta chain. Per germline, CDR1 DFQATT and CDR2 SNEGSKA (reference sequence). CDR3 length: 13 residues. Trimming cost V 3 bases and J 8 bases, with 13 bases left between them. This sample stems from a study of breast tumors, draining lymph nodes, adjacent tissues. TCRdb reprocessed the multiplex PCR reads via MiXCR and lists one record per CDR3 protein. Of about 53,000 distinct CDR3 sequences listed, under 50% are singletons. This sequence originates from a female donor with breast cancer. Some clones in this sample may be carry-over from other donors' samples. The rearrangement links TRBV20-1 to TRBJ2-2; perhaps TRBD2 as D (7 bases). Sample: breast tumor tissue. DNA for the CDR3: TGCAGTGCTAGCGGACAGCGGGGTGGGGAGCTGTTTTTT. Encoded protein: CSASGQRGGELFF.